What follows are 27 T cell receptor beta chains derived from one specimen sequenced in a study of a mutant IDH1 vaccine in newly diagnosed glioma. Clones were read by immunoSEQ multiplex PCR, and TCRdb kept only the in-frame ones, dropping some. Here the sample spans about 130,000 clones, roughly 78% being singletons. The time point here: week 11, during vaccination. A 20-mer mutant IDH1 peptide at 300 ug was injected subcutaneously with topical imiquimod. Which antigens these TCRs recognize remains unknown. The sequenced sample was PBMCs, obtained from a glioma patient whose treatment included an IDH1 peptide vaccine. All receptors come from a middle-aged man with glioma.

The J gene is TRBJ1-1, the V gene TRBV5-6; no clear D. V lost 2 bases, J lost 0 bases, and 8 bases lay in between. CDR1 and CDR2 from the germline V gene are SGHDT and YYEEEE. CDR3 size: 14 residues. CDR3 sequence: CASSFRRMNTEAFF. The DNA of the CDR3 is TGTGCCAGCAGCTTCCGGCGAATGAACACTGAAGCTTTCTTT.

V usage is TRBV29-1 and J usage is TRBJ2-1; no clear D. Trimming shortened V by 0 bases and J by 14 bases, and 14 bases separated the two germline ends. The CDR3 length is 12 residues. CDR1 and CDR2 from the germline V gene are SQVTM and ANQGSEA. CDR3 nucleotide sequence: TGCAGCGTTGAAGATCTTTTAACTGAAGAGTTCTTC. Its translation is CSVEDLLTEEFF.

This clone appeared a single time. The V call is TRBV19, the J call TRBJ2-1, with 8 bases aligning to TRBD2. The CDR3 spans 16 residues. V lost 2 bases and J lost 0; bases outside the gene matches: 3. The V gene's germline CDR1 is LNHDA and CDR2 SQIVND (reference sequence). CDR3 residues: CASSIRGGDSYNEQFF. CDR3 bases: TGTGCCAGTAGTATACGGGGGGGCGACTCCTACAATGAGCAGTTCTTC.

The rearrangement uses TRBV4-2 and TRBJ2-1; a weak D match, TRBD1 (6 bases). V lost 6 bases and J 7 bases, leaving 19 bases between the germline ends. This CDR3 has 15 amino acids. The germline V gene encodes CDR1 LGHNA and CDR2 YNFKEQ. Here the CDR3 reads CASRGDRGSGNEQFF. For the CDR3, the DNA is TGTGCCAGCAGGGGGGATAGGGGGTCAGGGAATGAGCAGTTCTTC.

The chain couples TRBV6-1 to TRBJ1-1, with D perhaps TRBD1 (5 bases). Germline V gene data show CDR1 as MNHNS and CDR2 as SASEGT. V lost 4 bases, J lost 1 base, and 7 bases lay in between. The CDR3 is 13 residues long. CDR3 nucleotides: TGTGCCAGCAGTGGACAGAAGAACACTGAAGCTTTCTTT. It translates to CASSGQKNTEAFF.

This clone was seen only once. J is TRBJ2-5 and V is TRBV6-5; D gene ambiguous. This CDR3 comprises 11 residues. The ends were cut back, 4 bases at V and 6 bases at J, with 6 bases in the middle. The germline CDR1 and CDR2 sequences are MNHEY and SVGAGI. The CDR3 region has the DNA TGTGCCAGCAGTTCTCGGAAGACCCAGTACTTC. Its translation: CASSSRKTQYF.

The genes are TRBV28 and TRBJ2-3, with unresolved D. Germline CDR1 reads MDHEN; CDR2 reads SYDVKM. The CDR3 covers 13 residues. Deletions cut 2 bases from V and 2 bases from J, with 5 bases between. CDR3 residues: CASSLQSTDTQYF. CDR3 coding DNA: TGTGCCAGCAGTTTACAGTCCACAGATACGCAGTATTTT. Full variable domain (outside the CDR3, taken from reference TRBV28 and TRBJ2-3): DVKVTQSSRYLVKRTGEKVFLECVQDMDHENMFWYRQDPGLGLRLIYFSYDVKMKEKGDIPEGYSVSREKKERFSLILESASTNQTSMYLCASSLQSTDTQYFGPGTRLTVL.

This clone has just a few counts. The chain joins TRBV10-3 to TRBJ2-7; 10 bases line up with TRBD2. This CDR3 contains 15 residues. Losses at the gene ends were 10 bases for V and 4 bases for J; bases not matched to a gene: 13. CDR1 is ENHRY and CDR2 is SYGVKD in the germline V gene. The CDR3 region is CATGGTSGAGYEQYF. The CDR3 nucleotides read TGTGCCACAGGGGGTACTAGCGGGGCGGGATACGAGCAGTACTTC.

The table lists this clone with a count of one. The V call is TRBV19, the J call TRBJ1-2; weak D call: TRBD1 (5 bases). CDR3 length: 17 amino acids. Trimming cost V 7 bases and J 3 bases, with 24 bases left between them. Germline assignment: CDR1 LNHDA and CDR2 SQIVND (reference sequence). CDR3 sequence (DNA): TGTGCCAGTACCCCTCGTCACTGGCAGGGTCCATACTATGGCTACACCTTC. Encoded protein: CASTPRHWQGPYYGYTF.

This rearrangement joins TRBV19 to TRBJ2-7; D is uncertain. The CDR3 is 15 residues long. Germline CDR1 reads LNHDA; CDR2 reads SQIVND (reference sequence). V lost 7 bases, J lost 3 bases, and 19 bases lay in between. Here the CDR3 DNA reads TGTGCCAGTACCCCCCGCTTGTGGAGTCACTACGAGCAGTACTTC. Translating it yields CASTPRLWSHYEQYF. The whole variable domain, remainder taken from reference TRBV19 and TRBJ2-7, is DGGITQSPKYLFRKEGQNVTLSCEQNLNHDAMYWYRQDPGQGLRLIYYSQIVNDFQKGDIAEGYSVSREKKESFPLTVTSAQKNPTAFYLCASTPRLWSHYEQYFGPGTRLTVT.

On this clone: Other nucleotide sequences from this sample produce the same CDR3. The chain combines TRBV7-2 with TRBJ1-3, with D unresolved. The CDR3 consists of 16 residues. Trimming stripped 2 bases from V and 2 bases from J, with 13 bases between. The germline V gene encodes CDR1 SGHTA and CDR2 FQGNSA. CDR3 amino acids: CASSLPPGRTGNTIYF. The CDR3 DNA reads TGTGCCAGCAGCTTACCCCCAGGCAGGACTGGAAACACCATATATTTT.

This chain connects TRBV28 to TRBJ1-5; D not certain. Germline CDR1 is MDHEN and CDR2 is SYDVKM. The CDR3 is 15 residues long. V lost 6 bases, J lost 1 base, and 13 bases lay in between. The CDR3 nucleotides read TGTGCCAGCAGCGGACCCCCGGAGAGCAATCAGCCCCAGCATTTT. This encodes CASSGPPESNQPQHF.

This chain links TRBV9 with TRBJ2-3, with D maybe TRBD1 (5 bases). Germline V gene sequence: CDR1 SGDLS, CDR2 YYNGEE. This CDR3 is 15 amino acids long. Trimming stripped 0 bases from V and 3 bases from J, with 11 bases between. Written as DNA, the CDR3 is TGTGCCAGCAGCGTAGGTGGGGCGAGGACAGATACGCAGTATTTT. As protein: CASSVGGARTDTQYF.

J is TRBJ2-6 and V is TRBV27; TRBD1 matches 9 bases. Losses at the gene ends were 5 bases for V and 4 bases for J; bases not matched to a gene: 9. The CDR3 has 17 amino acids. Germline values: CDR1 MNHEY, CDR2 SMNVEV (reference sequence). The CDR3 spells CASSRTGGARGANVLTF. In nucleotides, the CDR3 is TGTGCCAGCAGTCGTACAGGGGGCGCGCGGGGGGCCAACGTCCTGACTTTC.

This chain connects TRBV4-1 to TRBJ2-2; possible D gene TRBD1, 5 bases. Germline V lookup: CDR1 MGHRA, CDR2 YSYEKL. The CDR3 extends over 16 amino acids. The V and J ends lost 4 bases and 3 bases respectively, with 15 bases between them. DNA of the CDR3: TGCGCCAGCAGCCGGAAACCGGACATCGACACCGGGGAGCTGTTTTTT. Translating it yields CASSRKPDIDTGELFF.

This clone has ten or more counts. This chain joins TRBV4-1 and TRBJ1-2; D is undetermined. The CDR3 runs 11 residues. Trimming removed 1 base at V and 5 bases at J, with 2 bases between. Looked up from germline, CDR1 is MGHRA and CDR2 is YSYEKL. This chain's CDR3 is CASSQGYGYTF. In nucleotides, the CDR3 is TGCGCCAGCAGCCAAGGGTATGGCTACACCTTC.

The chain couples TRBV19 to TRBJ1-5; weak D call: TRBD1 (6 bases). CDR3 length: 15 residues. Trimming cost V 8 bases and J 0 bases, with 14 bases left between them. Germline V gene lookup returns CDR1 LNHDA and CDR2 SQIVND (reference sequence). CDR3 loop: CASSLGTNSNQPQHF. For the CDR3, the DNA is TGTGCCAGTTCGCTCGGGACAAATAGCAATCAGCCCCAGCATTTT.

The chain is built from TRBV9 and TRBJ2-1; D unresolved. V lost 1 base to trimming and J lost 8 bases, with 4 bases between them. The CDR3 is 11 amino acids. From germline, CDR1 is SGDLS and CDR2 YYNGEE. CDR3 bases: TGTGCCAGCAGCGTAACCGATGAGCAGTTCTTC. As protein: CASSVTDEQFF.

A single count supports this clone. The CDR3 region has the DNA TGTGCCAGCACCCGACTAGCGGGAACCGGGGAGCTGTTTTTT. Its translation is CASTRLAGTGELFF. J is TRBJ2-2 and V is TRBV5-6, with 11 bases fitting TRBD2. Germline assignment: CDR1 SGHDT and CDR2 YYEEEE. The CDR3 contains 14 residues. Trimming cost V 6 bases and J 5 bases; bases outside gene matches: 3.

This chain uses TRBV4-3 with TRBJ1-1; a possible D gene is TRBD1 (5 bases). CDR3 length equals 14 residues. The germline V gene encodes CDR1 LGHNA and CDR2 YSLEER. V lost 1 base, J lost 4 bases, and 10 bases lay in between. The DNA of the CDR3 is TGCGCCAGCAGCCAAGTGGCAGGGAGCACTGAAGCTTTCTTT. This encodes CASSQVAGSTEAFF.

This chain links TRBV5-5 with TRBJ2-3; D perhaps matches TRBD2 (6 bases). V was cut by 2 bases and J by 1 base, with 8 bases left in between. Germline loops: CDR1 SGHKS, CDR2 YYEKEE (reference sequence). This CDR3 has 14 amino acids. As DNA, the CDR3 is TGTGCCAGCAGCTTTAGACTAGGCACAGATACGCAGTATTTT. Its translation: CASSFRLGTDTQYF.

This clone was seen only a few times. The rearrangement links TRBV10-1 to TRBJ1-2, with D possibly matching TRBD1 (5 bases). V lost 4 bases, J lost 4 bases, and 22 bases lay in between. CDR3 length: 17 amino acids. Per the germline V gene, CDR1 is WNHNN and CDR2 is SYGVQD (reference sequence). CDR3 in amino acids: CASSALVFFRGSYGYTF. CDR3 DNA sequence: TGCGCCAGCAGTGCCCTGGTGTTCTTTAGGGGAAGCTATGGCTACACCTTC.

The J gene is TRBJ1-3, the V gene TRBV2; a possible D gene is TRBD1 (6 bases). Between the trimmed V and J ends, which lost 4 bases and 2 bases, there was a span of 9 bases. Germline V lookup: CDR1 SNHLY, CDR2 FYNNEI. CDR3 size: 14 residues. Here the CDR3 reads CASSARDTGNTIYF. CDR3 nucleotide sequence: TGTGCCAGCAGTGCCAGGGACACTGGAAACACCATATATTTT.

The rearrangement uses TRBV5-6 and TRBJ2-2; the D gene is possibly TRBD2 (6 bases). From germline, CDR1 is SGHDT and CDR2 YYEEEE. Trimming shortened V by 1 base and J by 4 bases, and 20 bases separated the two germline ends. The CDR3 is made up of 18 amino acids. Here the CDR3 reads CASSLLWAAGRRTGELFF. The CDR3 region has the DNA TGTGCCAGCAGCTTGCTATGGGCGGCAGGGAGGCGCACCGGGGAGCTGTTTTTT.

In DNA form, the CDR3 reads TGCAGCGTTGCGGGGTTGAGGGCCGGGGAGCTGTTTTTT. Amino acids: CSVAGLRAGELFF. This chain uses TRBV29-1 with TRBJ2-2, with TRBD2 as a possible D gene (5 bases). CDR1 SQVTM and CDR2 ANQGSEA come from the germline V gene. The CDR3 is 13 residues long. V was clipped by 4 bases and J by 6 bases, with 12 bases between them.

DNA for the CDR3: TGTGCCAGCAGCCAAGTTCGGGGCAACCCTAACAATGAGCAGTTCTTC. Protein: CASSQVRGNPNNEQFF. The chain joins TRBV4-2 to TRBJ2-1; the D call may be TRBD1 or TRBD2 (5 bases each). Germline V CDR1 and CDR2: LGHNA, YNFKEQ. The CDR3 extends over 16 amino acids. V lost 1 base and J 5 bases, leaving 15 bases between the germline ends.

The CDR3 DNA is TGTGCCAGCAGTATAGCGGGAGGCTACGAGCAGTACTTC. Amino acids: CASSIAGGYEQYF. V is TRBV7-2 and J is TRBJ2-7, with TRBD2 matching over 10 bases. The CDR3 has 13 amino acids. Trimming took 6 bases from V and 3 from J; bases not matched to a gene: 2. In germline, CDR1 is SGHTA, CDR2 FQGNSA.